This T cell receptor (beta chain) was documented in a study of PD-1 blockade in classical Hodgkin lymphoma. Assay: immunoSEQ multiplex PCR; the TCRdb copy retains only in-frame clones and omits some. The sample yields tens of thousands of clones, roughly 77% seen once. Time point described: cycle 4 day 1 (C4D1), after 6 weeks of nivolumab. Following autologous stem cell transplantation, relapse occurred in every patient, and exposure to brentuximab vedotin varied. Between the trimmed V and J ends, which lost 1 base and 4 bases, there was a span of 13 bases. Per germline, CDR1 KGHSH and CDR2 LQKENI. The CDR3 loop spans 15 amino acids.

Here the sequenced sample was peripheral blood mononuclear cells (PBMCs), taken before the fourth cycle of nivolumab. This TCR was sampled from a human donor with classical Hodgkin lymphoma. The chain recombines TRBV18 with TRBJ2-5; D is perhaps TRBD1 (5 bases). The CDR3 sequence: CASSPLGAQTETQYF. CDR3 nucleotide sequence: TGTGCCAGCTCACCACTAGGGGCACAAACAGAGACCCAGTACTTC.